The next 24 T cell receptor beta chains were all read from a single sample in a study of T cell responses to AZD1222 COVID-19 vaccine. The protocol was immunoSEQ multiplex PCR, while the TCRdb copy is restricted to in-frame clones and leaves out a portion. This table has about 92,000 clones, 90% appearing once. This sample comprised peripheral blood, obtained on day 0 of AZD1222 vaccination. These receptors were collected from an adult in good health.

The chain recombines TRBV7-9 with TRBJ2-7, with D perhaps being TRBD1 or TRBD2 (5 bases each). Germline assignment: CDR1 SEHNR and CDR2 FQNEAQ (reference sequence). CDR3 length equals 15 residues. The V end was cut by 2 bases, the J end by 5 bases, with 16 bases between. This chain's CDR3 is CASSLTGTEHHEQYF. The CDR3 nucleotides read TGTGCCAGCAGCTTAACGGGGACGGAGCACCACGAGCAGTACTTC.

The J gene is TRBJ2-5, the V gene TRBV5-4, with D maybe TRBD1 (6 bases). This CDR3 has 15 amino acids. V lost 0 bases, J lost 1 base, and 10 bases lay in between. CDR1 and CDR2 (germline): SGHNT, YYREEE (reference sequence). The CDR3 region is CASSLGRGPQETQYF. The CDR3 bases are TGTGCCAGCAGCTTGGGCAGGGGCCCCCAAGAGACCCAGTACTTC.

CDR3 sequence reads: CASSFLGGQETQYF. The CDR3 DNA follows: TGTGCCAGCAGTTTCTTGGGGGGACAAGAGACCCAGTACTTC. The rearrangement links TRBV28 to TRBJ2-5; maybe TRBD2 (6 bases). The CDR3 sequence is 14 residues long. V was clipped by 3 bases and J by 2 bases, with 10 bases between them. Germline CDR1 MDHEN, CDR2 SYDVKM.

This sequence joins TRBV7-8 and TRBJ1-4; tentative D call: TRBD1 (5 bases). This CDR3 is built from 16 residues. Trimming shortened V by 5 bases and J by 0 bases, and 13 bases separated the two germline ends. In germline, CDR1 is SGHVS, CDR2 FQNEAQ. The DNA for the CDR3 is TGTGCCAGCAGCCCCACCGGGACTGCAACTAATGAAAAACTGTTTTTT. It specifies CASSPTGTATNEKLFF. Filled out from reference TRBV7-8 and TRBJ1-4, the complete variable domain reads GAGVSQSPRYKVAKRGQDVALRCDPISGHVSLFWYQQALGQGPEFLTYFQNEAQLDKSGLPSDRFFAERPEGSVSTLKIQRTQQEDSAVYLCASSPTGTATNEKLFFGSGTQLSVL.

The chain couples TRBV5-6 to TRBJ2-1; 10 nucleotides agree with TRBD2. V lost 2 bases to trimming and J lost 5 bases; unmatched junction nucleotides: 7. CDR3 length: 16 residues. Germline V gene lookup returns CDR1 SGHDT and CDR2 YYEEEE. CDR3 bases: TGTGCCAGCAGCTTCCTAGGGACTAGCGCTGACAATGAGCAGTTCTTC. Translating gives CASSFLGTSADNEQFF. The full variable domain, in which reference TRBV5-6 and TRBJ2-1 provide the parts outside the CDR3, is DAGVTQSPTHLIKTRGQQVTLRCSPKSGHDTVSWYQQALGQGPQFIFQYYEEEERQRGNFPDRFSGHQFPNYSSELNVNALLLGDSALYLCASSFLGTSADNEQFFGPGTRLTVL.

The chain has TRBV2 and TRBJ2-1; 9 bases match TRBD2. With V trimmed by 3 bases and J by 8 bases, 8 bases remained unmatched. The length of the CDR3 is 15 residues. In germline, CDR1 is SNHLY, CDR2 FYNNEI. The DNA for the CDR3 is TGTGCCAGCAGTGATGAGCTAGCGGGGCGGTATGAGCAGTTCTTC. Translated: CASSDELAGRYEQFF.

This sequence joins TRBV7-2 and TRBJ2-4; the D gene is possibly TRBD2 (6 bases). V lost 5 bases, J lost 0 bases, and 17 bases lay in between. CDR1 is SGHTA, CDR2 FQGNSA, per germline. This CDR3 has 17 residues. The DNA of the CDR3 is TGTGCCAGCAGCCCCGGTGTTAGCGGACTAGCCAAAAACATTCAGTACTTC. As protein: CASSPGVSGLAKNIQYF.

V usage is TRBV27 and J usage is TRBJ1-1, with unresolved D. Germline CDR1 is MNHEY and CDR2 is SMNVEV (reference sequence). This CDR3 has 14 amino acids. The V end was cut by 5 bases, the J end by 6 bases, with 16 bases between. The CDR3 is CASSPGLRLAEAFF. The CDR3 DNA follows: TGTGCCAGCAGTCCCGGACTCCGACTCGCTGAAGCTTTCTTT.

There are a few counts of this clone. The rearrangement links TRBV3-1 (or the pseudogene TRBV3-2) to TRBJ2-7, with TRBD2 matching 7 bases. With 4 bases clipped from V and 2 bases from J, the junction kept 5 bases outside the gene matches. The CDR3 runs to 14 residues. Germline V lookup: CDR1 LGHDT, CDR2 YNNKEL (reference sequence). The DNA for the CDR3 is TGTGCCAGCAGCCGGGGGGGAGGCACCTACGAGCAGTACTTC. This encodes CASSRGGGTYEQYF.

The rearrangement uses TRBV6-2 or TRBV6-3 and TRBJ1-1; a weak D match, TRBD1 (5 bases). Germline assignment: CDR1 MNHEY and CDR2 SVGEGT. The CDR3 consists of 16 residues. Between the trimmed V and J ends, which lost 6 bases and 0 bases, there was a span of 17 bases. Written as DNA, the CDR3 is TGTGCCAGCAGCCGCCCGGGGGTGGGAGTGAACACTGAAGCTTTCTTT. Translated: CASSRPGVGVNTEAFF.

Comments on this clone: Sequence at one end of the junction differs from germline and may be a read error. CDR3 sequence (DNA): TGTGCCAGCAGCGTTCGTCTAGCGGGAGGAGGGCATTTT. Protein: CASSVRLAGGGHF. The chain recombines TRBV9 with TRBJ2-3; 11 bases line up with TRBD2. In germline, CDR1 is SGDLS, CDR2 YYNGEE. The CDR3 totals 13 residues.

The gene calls are TRBV5-6 and TRBJ2-7; TRBD2 aligns across 11 bases. CDR1 is SGHDT, CDR2 YYEEEE, per germline. V trimming: 4 bases; J trimming: 4 bases; junction bases outside the gene matches: 4. The CDR3 loop spans 14 amino acids. The CDR3 here is CASSRGLAGYEQYF. In nucleotides, the CDR3 is TGTGCCAGCAGCCGAGGACTAGCGGGTTACGAGCAGTACTTC.

As DNA, the CDR3 is TGTGCCAGCAGCGTAGGGGTAAGGGGAGAAGCTTTCTTT. This encodes CASSVGVRGEAFF. J is TRBJ1-1 and V is TRBV9; possible D gene TRBD1, 5 bases. Trimming took off 0 bases at V and 8 bases at J, with 11 bases between the two ends. The CDR3 length is 13 residues. The germline V gene has CDR1 SGDLS and CDR2 YYNGEE.

The sample holds one count of this clone. Written as DNA, the CDR3 is TGCGCCAGCAGAACTCATGGGGATCCACAAGAGACCCAGTACTTC. It is translated as CASRTHGDPQETQYF. The chain uses TRBV5-1 and TRBJ2-5, with D hard to call. The CDR3 contains 15 residues. CDR1 and CDR2 (germline): SGHRS, YFSETQ. The V end was cut by 5 bases, the J end by 2 bases, with 16 bases between.

The J gene is TRBJ2-1, the V gene TRBV20-1; 7 bases match TRBD2. This CDR3 is built from 16 residues. V trimming: 3 bases; J trimming: 0 bases; junction bases outside the gene matches: 8. Per germline, CDR1 DFQATT and CDR2 SNEGSKA (reference sequence). The CDR3 nucleotides read TGCAGTGCTAGTACCTCGGGGGACTACTCCTACAATGAGCAGTTCTTC. Protein: CSASTSGDYSYNEQFF.

The chain carries TRBV28 and TRBJ1-2; 11 nucleotides match TRBD1. V was pared by 3 bases and J by 5 bases, with 5 bases of the junction left unmatched. This CDR3 has 15 amino acids. Germline lookup yields CDR1 MDHEN and CDR2 SYDVKM. The CDR3 DNA reads as TGTGCCAGCAGTTTGGGGGGGACAGGGGGATATGGCTACACCTTC. Amino acid sequence: CASSLGGTGGYGYTF.

The chain recombines TRBV18 with TRBJ1-1; D remains ambiguous. The CDR3 loop spans 12 amino acids. CDR1 and CDR2 (germline): KGHSH, LQKENI. The V end was cut by 3 bases, the J end by 7 bases, with 9 bases between. CDR3 nucleotides: TGTGCCAGCTCACCCCTTTCGGGTGAAGCTTTCTTT. The encoded protein is CASSPLSGEAFF. Using reference TRBV18 and TRBJ1-1 for the parts outside the CDR3, the full variable domain is NAGVMQNPRHLVRRRGQEARLRCSPMKGHSHVYWYRQLPEEGLKFMVYLQKENIIDESGMPKERFSAEFPKEGPSILRIQQVVRGDSAAYFCASSPLSGEAFFGQGTRLTVV.

This clone is a singleton in its sample. The chain links TRBV4-2 to TRBJ2-1, with 9 bases that match TRBD2. With 0 bases clipped from V and 0 bases from J, the junction kept 9 bases outside the gene matches. Germline V gene lookup returns CDR1 LGHNA and CDR2 YNFKEQ. The CDR3 runs 19 residues. The CDR3 DNA follows: TGTGCCAGCAGCCAAGAGAGATTAGCGGGAGTTCTCTCCTACAATGAGCAGTTCTTC. The encoded protein is CASSQERLAGVLSYNEQFF.

This chain links TRBV5-1 with TRBJ2-1; D gene unclear. Germline values: CDR1 SGHRS, CDR2 YFSETQ. The CDR3 contains 15 residues. The V gene lost 0 bases and the J gene lost 0 bases, with 7 bases spanning the gap. CDR3 DNA: TGCGCCAGCAGCTTGGTGCAGAGCTCCTACAATGAGCAGTTCTTC. Its protein is CASSLVQSSYNEQFF.

The rearrangement joins TRBV6-5 to TRBJ1-5, with a weak D call TRBD1 (6 bases). V shed 6 bases and J shed 3 bases, with 9 bases lying between them. This CDR3 is built from 13 residues. Germline V gives CDR1 MNHEY, CDR2 SVGAGI. CDR3 nucleotide sequence: TGTGCCAGCAGGGACAGAAACAATCAGCCCCAGCATTTT. This sequence encodes CASRDRNNQPQHF.

The chain carries TRBV6-5 and TRBJ2-1; possibly TRBD1 for D (6 bases). V dropped 6 bases and J dropped 8 bases, with 20 bases sitting between them. The V gene's germline CDR1 is MNHEY and CDR2 SVGAGI. The CDR3 covers 15 residues. The CDR3 sequence: CASSPLGGRVYEQFF. For the CDR3, the DNA is TGTGCCAGCAGCCCCCTTGGGGGCCGGGTTTATGAGCAGTTCTTC.

This chain connects TRBV5-8 to TRBJ2-1; D is ambiguous. The V and J ends lost 5 bases and 9 bases respectively, with 12 bases between them. The CDR3 spans 12 residues. Germline V gene sequence: CDR1 SGHTS, CDR2 YDEGEE. The DNA of the CDR3 is TGTGCCAGCAGGCGACCCGAATTTGAGCAGTTCTTC. Translation: CASRRPEFEQFF.

The chain has TRBV7-9 and TRBJ2-2, with TRBD2 as a possible D gene (6 bases). Trimming took 1 base from V and 7 from J, leaving 19 bases between them. Germline V gene lookup returns CDR1 SEHNR and CDR2 FQNEAQ (reference sequence). This CDR3 spans 17 amino acids. This CDR3 reads CASSLGPPRDWGGELFF. The CDR3, as DNA: TGTGCCAGCAGCTTAGGACCCCCCCGGGACTGGGGCGGGGAGCTGTTTTTT.

The chain couples TRBV28 to TRBJ2-1; D unclear. V gave up 2 bases and J gave up 7 bases, with 6 bases separating them. CDR1 is MDHEN, CDR2 SYDVKM, per germline. The CDR3 has 12 amino acids. The CDR3 sequence: CASSLGENEQFF. The CDR3 nucleotides are TGTGCCAGCAGTTTAGGGGAAAATGAGCAGTTCTTC.